This T cell receptor (beta chain) was sequenced in a study of regulatory T cells in long-lasting Graves disease. With iRepertoire HTBI primers and Arm-PCR of CDR3 regions, TCR beta libraries were built. TCRdb called the multiplex PCR reads again in MiXCR, with one record for every CDR3 protein. The sample holds approximately 480,000 distinct CDR3 sequences, roughly 16% seen once. CDR3 length: 12 residues. Germline-derived CDR1 and CDR2 are LGHDT and YNNKEL (reference sequence). Trimming removed 6 bases from V and 2 bases from J, with 8 bases in between. This clonotype was observed many times. The time point here: newly diagnosed GD, antithyroid drugs for less than 3 months. Extracted PBMC RNA gave rise to the TCR library. The data were also submitted as part of a second study, on T cells in Graves' hyperthyroidism and ophthalmopathy.

The chain is built from TRBV3-1 and TRBJ2-7, with D maybe TRBD1 (6 bases). This specimen was peripheral blood mononuclear cells (PBMCs), taken at new diagnosis, from a patient treated with antithyroid drugs. The TCR sequence derives from a middle-aged man with Graves disease. For the CDR3, the DNA is TGTGCCAGCAGTCGACAGGCCTACGAGCAGTACTTC. Its translation is CASSRQAYEQYF.